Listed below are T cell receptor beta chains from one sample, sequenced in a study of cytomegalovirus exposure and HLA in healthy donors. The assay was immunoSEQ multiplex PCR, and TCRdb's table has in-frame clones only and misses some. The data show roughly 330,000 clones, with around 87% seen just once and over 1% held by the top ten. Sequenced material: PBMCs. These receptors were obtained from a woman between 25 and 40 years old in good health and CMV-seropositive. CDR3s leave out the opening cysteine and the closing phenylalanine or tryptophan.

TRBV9,ASSPQEKNTEAF
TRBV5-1,ASSFMSGQARFQY
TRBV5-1,ASSLVQGQIYGYT
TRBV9,ASSPSYSYEQY
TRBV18,ASSPGSQGAYEQY
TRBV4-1,ASNPTAFSGNTIY
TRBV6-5,ASSQTGYQPQH
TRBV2,ASSPTGQGSSDTQY
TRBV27,ASSRGQTNTEAF
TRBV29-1,SVEEFSDYGYT
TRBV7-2,ASSSSTGVTQPQH
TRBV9,ASSGFKGTSQMNEQF
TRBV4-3,ASSQGGYLSSTEAF
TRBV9,ASSVAWQGGPYEQY
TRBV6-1,ASSEQGADGYT
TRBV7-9,AISNGDAVYGYT
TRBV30,AWGDYSYEQY
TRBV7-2,ASSLGGRTDTQY
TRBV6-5,ASSSSQGLGNTIY
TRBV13,ATAAQGDEQY
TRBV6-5,ASSYSPGGTETQY
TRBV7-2,ASSLTGASGNTIY
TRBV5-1,ASSLRATGELF
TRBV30,AWSIENFYEQY
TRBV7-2,ASSLWGHTDSYNSPLH
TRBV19,ASTWAGELF
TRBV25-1,ASSDLAGGTDTQY
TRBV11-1,ASSLAGSLARELF
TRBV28,ASRGQGVPTSTDTQY
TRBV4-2,ASSQLRNEKLF
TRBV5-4,ASSIQGSNEKLF
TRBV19,ASRRASGRGTGELF
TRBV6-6,ASRARTGTNQPQH
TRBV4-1,ASSQPGTGVNEQY